This T cell receptor beta chain was found in a study of blood T cell repertoires in COVID-19. Across the whole study: The samples span acute and convalescent COVID-19 from the United States, Italy and Spain. T cells, B-cell-depleted T cells, or PBMCs provided the cDNA or gDNA that served as material.

It was during active infection that Seattle patients were enrolled and then longitudinally followed. Authors' methods: Amplification from reference gene primers served as the basis for estimated nucleated cell counts. Generated by immunoSEQ multiplex PCR, the TCRdb table keeps only in-frame clones and is missing some. That table furnishes V, J and clone size, whereas the DNA furnished D and trimming. This sample has approximately 180,000 clones, with more than 75% found just once. This clone appeared a single time. The specimen was peripheral blood. The TCR sequence derives from a person aged 70 to 85 with COVID-19, enrolled during active disease.

CDR3 protein: CASTLGGGTDTQYF. DNA of the CDR3: TGTGCCAGCACTTTAGGCGGGGGTACAGATACGCAGTATTTT. The gene calls are TRBV5-4 and TRBJ2-3; 7 bases align to TRBD2. The CDR3 covers 14 residues. Germline trimming cut 6 bases from V and 3 bases from J; bases unmatched to any gene: 7. Germline V lookup: CDR1 SGHNT, CDR2 YYREEE (reference sequence).